Included here is one T cell receptor beta chain sequence, with context. Clones were sequenced by immunoSEQ multiplex PCR, and TCRdb holds only the in-frame ones, with some missing. The data contain about 38,000 clones, about 94% of them singletons. The data are from a study of T cell changes during pregnancy in multiple sclerosis. The CDR3 is 15 residues long. CDR1 and CDR2 from the germline V gene are WNHNN and SYGVQD (reference sequence). Trimming took 0 bases from V and 5 from J, leaving 10 bases between them. This chain links TRBV10-1 with TRBJ2-2; D possibly corresponds to TRBD2 (6 bases). Material: CD4+ T cells from peripheral blood mononuclear cells, obtained in the second trimester of pregnancy. This receptor was identified in a female donor with multiple sclerosis, enrolled in a pregnancy study. CDR3 sequence: CASSESEGRTGELFF. The CDR3 DNA follows: TGCGCCAGCAGTGAGTCGGAGGGAAGGACCGGGGAGCTGTTTTTT.